This TCR beta chain was retrieved from a study of PD-L1 blockade in urothelial cancer. In the study overall: In the patient group, about 90% of the roughly 29 were males with bladder-origin urothelial cancer.

Described time point: peripheral blood 6 weeks after treatment start. Generated by immunoSEQ multiplex PCR, the TCRdb table keeps only in-frame clones and is missing some. The sample has about 22,000 clones; roughly 89% are singletons. Germline V CDR1 and CDR2: SEHNR, FQNEAQ (reference sequence). CDR3 size: 16 residues. V was clipped by 0 bases and J by 4 bases; unmatched bases: 5. This sample comprised PBMCs, obtained around atezolizumab (anti-PD-L1) treatment. The clonotype originates from a woman in her fifties or sixties with urothelial cancer. V and J are TRBV7-9 and TRBJ1-2; the match to TRBD1 covers 10 bases. CDR3 region: CASSLATGGAGYGYTF. The CDR3 DNA follows: TGTGCCAGCAGCTTAGCGACAGGGGGCGCGGGCTATGGCTACACCTTC.